This record covers a single T cell receptor (beta chain). Its cognate antigen is unknown. This sample also contains other DNA sequences that code for the same CDR3. The CDR3 loop spans 12 amino acids. The germline CDR1 and CDR2 sequences are SQVTM and ANQGSEA. The sample is drawn from a study of shared clonotypes between healthy human individuals. Findings and caveats of the study: Sampling used blood alone; tissue repertoires probably differ.

TCRdb keeps only in-frame clones here, not all; method: immunoSEQ multiplex PCR. The profile covers under 2.5 million clones, with around 93% appearing a single time and approximately 0.41% taken by the ten largest. Sample: naive CD4+ T cells from PBMCs. Subset of the sample: CD45RA+ positively selected. The clonotype was recovered from a young man in good health. Some clones in this sample may be carry-over from other donors' samples. The genes are TRBV29-1 and TRBJ1-1; D not certain. The DNA of the CDR3 is TGCAGTGGAAGTTCGGGGAACACTGAAGCTTTCTTT. Translation gives CSGSSGNTEAFF. The entire variable domain, with the rest obtained from reference TRBV29-1 and TRBJ1-1, is as follows: SAVISQKPSRDICQRGTSLTIQCQVDSQVTMMFWYRQQPGQSLTLIATANQGSEATYESGFVIDKFPISRPNLTFSTLTVSNMSPEDSSIYLCSGSSGNTEAFFGQGTRLTVV.